These 8 T cell receptor beta chains share one sample of origin, sequenced in a study of blood T cell repertoires in COVID-19. TCRdb's table, derived via immunoSEQ multiplex PCR, lists solely in-frame clones and lacks some. The table has 150,000 to 200,000 clones, over 80% seen once. What was sequenced was peripheral blood. These receptors originate from a man between 65 and 79 years old who had recovered from COVID-19.

The V call is TRBV9, the J call TRBJ2-3, with a possible D match to TRBD2 (7 bases). The CDR3 is made up of 14 amino acids. Germline V lookup: CDR1 SGDLS, CDR2 YYNGEE. The V end lost 3 bases, the J end lost 0 bases, and 8 bases lay between the germline ends. CDR3 sequence (DNA): TGTGCCAGCAGCGAGGGGGGGAGCACAGATACGCAGTATTTT. Translated: CASSEGGSTDTQYF. The full variable domain, its missing parts supplied by reference TRBV9 and TRBJ2-3, is DSGVTQTPKHLITATGQRVTLRCSPRSGDLSVYWYQQSLDQGLQFLIQYYNGEERAKGNILERFSAQQFPDLHSELNLSSLELGDSALYFCASSEGGSTDTQYFGPGTRLTVL.

This clone was counted between two and nine times. The chain recombines TRBV19 with TRBJ1-6, with D possibly being TRBD1 (6 bases). CDR1 is LNHDA and CDR2 is SQIVND in the germline V gene (reference sequence). The V and J ends lost 6 bases and 4 bases respectively, with 10 bases between them. This CDR3 comprises 14 residues. DNA of the CDR3: TGTGCCAGTAGGCAAACAGGGTATAATTCACCCCTCCACTTT. Protein: CASRQTGYNSPLHF.

The J gene is TRBJ1-1, the V gene TRBV18, with D possibly TRBD1 on 6 matching bases. The CDR3 spans 17 residues. Trimming left V 3 bases short and J 4 bases short, with 21 bases between. Germline-derived CDR1 and CDR2 are KGHSH and LQKENI. The CDR3 DNA is TGTGCCAGCTCACCCCCCACAGGGTCACTTTTGGGCACTGAAGCTTTCTTT. It translates to CASSPPTGSLLGTEAFF.

J is TRBJ2-1 and V is TRBV4-1; maybe TRBD2 (5 bases). The germline V and J ends were trimmed by 5 bases and 2 bases, with 10 bases remaining between them. Germline CDR1 and CDR2: MGHRA and YSYEKL. CDR3 length equals 14 residues. The CDR3 DNA sequence: TGCGCCAGCAGCTACGGGGTGACCTACAATGAGCAGTTCTTC. Protein product: CASSYGVTYNEQFF.

The rearrangement joins TRBV6-6 to TRBJ2-4; TRBD1 agrees at 8 bases. The germline gives CDR1 MNHNY, CDR2 SVGAGI (reference sequence). This CDR3 is 19 amino acids long. V gave up 5 bases and J gave up 0 bases; unmatched junction bases: 15. DNA for the CDR3: TGTGCCAGCAGTCGTCTAAGACAGGGGAGAGGACTAGCCAAAAACATTCAGTACTTC. Protein: CASSRLRQGRGLAKNIQYF.

This rearrangement joins TRBV4-3 to TRBJ1-1; no clear D gene. Between the trimmed V and J ends, which lost 0 bases and 5 bases, there was a span of 10 bases. The CDR3 extends over 14 amino acids. CDR1 and CDR2 (germline): LGHNA, YSLEER. Here the CDR3 reads CASSQDLSGTEAFF. In nucleotides, the CDR3 is TGCGCCAGCAGCCAAGATCTGTCGGGGACTGAAGCTTTCTTT.

This rearrangement joins TRBV7-9 to TRBJ2-7; D is unresolved. Germline assignment: CDR1 SEHNR and CDR2 FQNEAQ (reference sequence). Trimming stripped 0 bases from V and 2 bases from J, with 8 bases between. This CDR3 is 14 amino acids long. The CDR3, as DNA: TGTGCCAGCAGCTTAGCCAGGTTACCCTACGAGCAGTACTTC. Translation gives CASSLARLPYEQYF.

V and J are TRBV20-1 and TRBJ1-1; TRBD1 matches at 12 bases. CDR3 length equals 18 residues. Trimming took 3 bases from V and 2 from J; bases not matched to a gene: 13. Looked up from germline, CDR1 is DFQATT and CDR2 is SNEGSKA (reference sequence). CDR3 coding DNA: TGCAGTGCTAGTAAATTCCCCGGGACAGGGGGCGTCAACACTGAAGCTTTCTTT. It specifies CSASKFPGTGGVNTEAFF.